The next 17 T cell receptor beta chains were all read from a single sample in a study of T cells after yellow fever vaccination. Each CDR3 protein gets one entry after TCRdb re-called the 5' RACE reads with MiXCR. The table records roughly 500,000 distinct CDR3 sequences, 15% to 20% of them present only once. Sequencing was performed on PBMCs, taken 15 days after the yellow fever booster vaccination. These receptor sequences come from a young man who received the YFV17D yellow fever vaccine.

This chain connects TRBV14 to TRBJ2-2, with D possibly matching TRBD1 (6 bases). The CDR3 runs 16 residues. Deletions cut 6 bases from V and 4 bases from J, with 18 bases between. The germline V gene has CDR1 SGHDN and CDR2 FVKESK. CDR3: CASSPRRGITTGELFF. The CDR3 nucleotides read TGTGCCAGCAGTCCAAGAAGGGGGATAACCACCGGGGAGCTGTTTTTT.

CDR3 in amino acids: CSARAVSGRGSYEQYF. The CDR3 DNA reads as TGCAGTGCTAGAGCCGTTAGCGGGAGGGGGAGCTACGAGCAGTACTTC. The chain couples TRBV20-1 to TRBJ2-7, with 11 nucleotides matching TRBD2. The germline V gene has CDR1 DFQATT and CDR2 SNEGSKA (reference sequence). With V trimmed by 1 base and J by 3 bases, 8 bases remained unmatched. The CDR3 covers 16 residues.

J is TRBJ2-1 and V is TRBV18; the D is unclear. This CDR3 comprises 15 residues. Trimming took off 2 bases at V and 4 bases at J, with 12 bases between the two ends. Germline V gene sequence: CDR1 KGHSH, CDR2 LQKENI. CDR3: CASSPLELQYNEQFF. CDR3 in DNA: TGTGCCAGCTCACCATTGGAACTACAGTACAATGAGCAGTTCTTC.

The chain uses TRBV7-2 and TRBJ2-3; D unresolved. The germline V gene has CDR1 SGHTA and CDR2 FQGNSA. This CDR3 is 13 amino acids long. The V and J ends lost 6 bases and 3 bases respectively, with 10 bases between them. The CDR3 nucleotides are TGTGCCAGCAGTTACGGACCTACAGATACGCAGTATTTT. As protein: CASSYGPTDTQYF.

The chain is built from TRBV12-3 or TRBV12-4 and TRBJ2-1; possibly TRBD1 or TRBD2 for D (5 bases each). V was trimmed by 8 bases and J by 0 bases, leaving 11 bases between them. This CDR3 comprises 14 residues. Here the CDR3 DNA reads TGTGCCAGCGGGACGGTACCCTCCTACAATGAGCAGTTCTTC. Amino acids: CASGTVPSYNEQFF.

The sample holds a few counts of this clonotype. V is TRBV6-1 and J is TRBJ1-2, with TRBD1 identical over 8 bases. CDR3 size: 16 residues. Germline V gene data show CDR1 as MNHNS and CDR2 as SASEGT. V gave up 0 bases and J gave up 8 bases; unmatched junction bases: 11. Here the CDR3 reads CASSEAMDRAFGGYTF. Written as DNA, the CDR3 is TGTGCCAGCAGTGAAGCGATGGACAGGGCCTTCGGGGGCTACACCTTC.

The chain employs TRBV20-1 and TRBJ2-1, with D maybe TRBD2 (6 bases). Per the germline V gene, CDR1 is DFQATT and CDR2 is SNEGSKA (reference sequence). The V end lost 3 bases, the J end lost 3 bases, and 12 bases lay between the germline ends. CDR3 length: 14 residues. The CDR3 region is CSARGTGYYNEQFF. The CDR3 nucleotides read TGCAGTGCTAGGGGGACTGGATACTACAATGAGCAGTTCTTC.

The chain combines TRBV7-9 with TRBJ2-7; 9 bases agree with TRBD1. V lost 8 bases to trimming and J lost 7 bases; unmatched junction nucleotides: 12. Germline V gene data show CDR1 as SEHNR and CDR2 as FQNEAQ (reference sequence). The CDR3 has 14 residues. The CDR3 bases are TGTGCCAGCGAACCGGGACAGGGAGCAGGGGAGCAGTACTTC. Translating it yields CASEPGQGAGEQYF.

The chain has TRBV4-1 and TRBJ2-2; TRBD1 might be the D (6 bases). The germline V gene has CDR1 MGHRA and CDR2 YSYEKL. Trimming shortened V by 5 bases and J by 7 bases, and 14 bases separated the two germline ends. The CDR3 has 14 amino acids. The CDR3 here is CASSSKGDGGELFF. CDR3 DNA: TGCGCCAGCAGCTCCAAGGGGGACGGCGGGGAGCTGTTTTTT.

The V and J genes are TRBV24-1 and TRBJ2-1; D might be TRBD2 (5 bases). The ends were cut back, 2 bases at V and 6 bases at J, with 13 bases in the middle. The CDR3 spans 15 residues. Germline assignment: CDR1 KGHDR and CDR2 SFDVKD. The CDR3 nucleotides are TGTGCCACCAGTGATTCCCCTACTCGGGGCAATGAGCAGTTCTTC. Residues: CATSDSPTRGNEQFF.

This clonotype turned up a few times. The gene calls are TRBV6-1 and TRBJ2-3; 9 bases align to TRBD1. Germline V gene data show CDR1 as MNHNS and CDR2 as SASEGT. J lost 3 bases, V lost 6 bases, and 4 bases had no gene match. The CDR3 sequence is 14 residues long. The chain's CDR3 is CASRGTGWTDTQYF. In DNA, the CDR3 is TGTGCCAGCAGAGGGACAGGGTGGACAGATACGCAGTATTTT.

The rearrangement joins TRBV20-1 to TRBJ2-1; D remains ambiguous. CDR1 is DFQATT, CDR2 SNEGSKA, per germline (reference sequence). CDR3 length: 14 residues. V was clipped by 6 bases and J by 0 bases, with 12 bases between them. The CDR3 region has the DNA TGCAGTGCGATCAAGAGGAGCTCCTACAATGAGCAGTTCTTC. This translates into CSAIKRSSYNEQFF.

Many counts were recorded for this clonotype. The V call is TRBV15, the J call TRBJ2-4, with D perhaps TRBD2 (5 bases). CDR1 LNHNV and CDR2 YYDKDF come from the germline V gene (reference sequence). CDR3 length equals 15 residues. Trimming cost V 1 base and J 6 bases, with 13 bases left between them. CDR3 bases: TGTGCCACCAGCAGAGGAGGGAGTGATGCAAACATTCAGTACTTC. It codes for CATSRGGSDANIQYF.

The gene calls are TRBV27 and TRBJ2-1, with D unresolved. CDR1 is MNHEY, CDR2 SMNVEV, per germline (reference sequence). Trimming took off 6 bases at V and 1 base at J, with 16 bases between the two ends. The CDR3 totals 16 residues. Here the CDR3 DNA reads TGTGCCAGCAGCCCTTCGACGGTAAATTCCTACAATGAGCAGTTCTTC. Protein product: CASSPSTVNSYNEQFF.

The rearrangement links TRBV6-2 or TRBV6-3 to TRBJ2-1; TRBD2 agrees at 7 bases. The CDR3 loop spans 14 amino acids. The trim removed 7 bases at V and 4 bases at J, leaving 7 bases unmatched. Germline CDR1 MNHEY, CDR2 SVGEGT. The CDR3 DNA sequence: TGTGCCAGCACGGAGCAGCGGGGATACAATGAGCAGTTCTTC. Protein: CASTEQRGYNEQFF.

The V and J genes are TRBV5-4 and TRBJ2-5; a weak D match, TRBD2 (5 bases). The V end lost 5 bases, the J end lost 0 bases, and 11 bases lay between the germline ends. CDR1 is SGHNT, CDR2 YYREEE, per germline (reference sequence). The CDR3 is made up of 14 amino acids. The CDR3 is CASRPPGYQETQYF. The CDR3 coding sequence is TGTGCCAGCAGACCTCCGGGGTACCAAGAGACCCAGTACTTC.

The rearrangement links TRBV4-3 to TRBJ2-7; 10 bases match TRBD2. Germline V lookup: CDR1 LGHNA, CDR2 YSLEER. This CDR3 has 16 residues. Losses at the gene ends were 2 bases for V and 4 bases for J; bases not matched to a gene: 8. In nucleotides, the CDR3 is TGCGCCAGCAGCCAAAATCCTAGCGGGAGCCCGTACGAGCAGTACTTC. Its protein product is CASSQNPSGSPYEQYF.